The source of this TCR beta chain is a study of PD-1 blockade in classical Hodgkin lymphoma. The data were produced by immunoSEQ multiplex PCR, yet TCRdb's version contains in-frame clones alone and is incomplete. The sample lists tens of thousands of clones; 85% to 90% were seen once. Each of the patients experienced relapse following autologous stem cell transplantation, and their brentuximab vedotin exposure differed. CDR1 and CDR2 from the germline V gene are WNHNN and SYGVQD (reference sequence). The CDR3 covers 14 residues. The junction had 11 bases not matched to a gene; V was cut back by 10 bases and J by 10 bases.

The rearrangement links TRBV10-1 to TRBJ2-1; 12 nucleotides agree with TRBD2. This clonotype was sampled from a human donor with classical Hodgkin lymphoma. Sequences were derived from peripheral blood mononuclear cells (PBMCs), sampled before the second cycle of nivolumab. CDR3 residues: CATGGLAGSGEQFF. CDR3 coding DNA: TGCGCCACCGGAGGACTAGCGGGGTCCGGGGAGCAGTTCTTC.